The entry below describes one T cell receptor beta chain. Antigen specificity is unknown. Distinct nucleotide sequences in the sample also encode this CDR3. Germline V gene sequence: CDR1 SGHTA, CDR2 FQGNSA. Trimming at V came to 0 bases and at J to 2 bases, leaving 1 base not matched to a gene. CDR3 size: 16 residues. The PCR employed 60 Vbeta primers together with 13 Jbeta primers. Sequenced by immunoSEQ multiplex PCR; TCRdb stores in-frame clones only, minus some. Of roughly 160,000 clones listed, 80% to 85% are singletons. The data were taken from a study of cytomegalovirus exposure and HLA in healthy donors. Across the study: Counted in an early data release were roughly 81 million unique TCRs from HLA-typed donors. Most donors, just over 80% of over 300 genotyped, fell in the Caucasian-associated ancestry cluster. Study findings and constraints: Previous analysis showed most TCR beta V segments were productive about 87% or about 30% of the time. Later analysis identified about 18,000 TCR beta sequences associated with HLA alleles, using a false discovery rate threshold of 0.05.

Material: PBMCs. The TCR originated in a young man in good health and CMV-seronegative. The chain combines TRBV7-2 with TRBJ2-5; 12 bases fit TRBD2. The CDR3 sequence is CASSLALAGGQETQYF. CDR3 DNA: TGTGCCAGCAGCTTAGCCCTAGCGGGAGGGCAAGAGACCCAGTACTTC.